Shown below are 23 T cell receptor beta chains from a single sample sequenced in a study of siplizumab effects on memory and regulatory T cells. Profiled with immunoSEQ multiplex PCR; TCRdb holds only in-frame clones, not every one. The sample carries over 65,000 clones, around 95% recorded once. Sequenced input: CD8+ T cells sorted from blood. The receptors here all came from a human donor in good health.

This chain connects TRBV6-5 to TRBJ2-7; D not resolved. Trimming stripped 6 bases from V and 3 bases from J, with 12 bases between. This CDR3 region has 13 residues. Germline V lookup: CDR1 MNHEY, CDR2 SVGAGI. The CDR3 nucleotides read TGTGCCAGCAGCCTCACTTCTCGCTACGAGCAGTACTTC. Its protein product is CASSLTSRYEQYF.

This sequence joins TRBV5-1 and TRBJ2-3; possibly TRBD1 for D (5 bases). This CDR3 has 15 residues. Deletions cut 4 bases from V and 6 bases from J, with 18 bases between. Germline-derived CDR1 and CDR2 are SGHRS and YFSETQ. The CDR3 coding sequence is TGCGCCAGCAGCCGAGAGAGGCAGGGAAGGGATACGCAGTATTTT. Its translation is CASSRERQGRDTQYF. Full variable domain (rest looked up from reference TRBV5-1 and TRBJ2-3): KAGVTQTPRYLIKTRGQQVTLSCSPISGHRSVSWYQQTPGQGLQFLFEYFSETQRNKGNFPGRFSGRQFSNSRSEMNVSTLELGDSALYLCASSRERQGRDTQYFGPGTRLTVL.

The chain carries TRBV7-2 and TRBJ2-7; TRBD1 matches at 9 bases. Germline-derived CDR1 and CDR2 are SGHTA and FQGNSA. J was trimmed by 3 bases and V by 3 bases; bases with no gene match: 3. The CDR3 is made up of 14 amino acids. This chain's CDR3 is CASSLDRGNYEQYF. In nucleotides, the CDR3 is TGTGCCAGCAGCTTGGACAGGGGAAACTACGAGCAGTACTTC.

The chain employs TRBV6-5 and TRBJ2-7; 7 bases line up with TRBD1. Trimming cost V 2 bases and J 2 bases; bases outside gene matches: 3. The CDR3 sequence is 14 residues long. The germline V gene encodes CDR1 MNHEY and CDR2 SVGAGI. CDR3 nucleotide sequence: TGTGCCAGCAGTTACGGGACAGACGCCTACGAGCAGTACTTC. The encoded protein is CASSYGTDAYEQYF.

The chain has TRBV7-9 and TRBJ1-2, with D unresolved. The CDR3 contains 11 residues. V shed 5 bases and J shed 10 bases, with 11 bases lying between them. From germline, CDR1 is SEHNR and CDR2 FQNEAQ (reference sequence). Here the CDR3 DNA reads TGTGCCAGCAGCACCGAATTGACCTACACCTTC. Its translation is CASSTELTYTF.

The rearrangement links TRBV18 to TRBJ2-3, with TRBD1 as a possible D gene (5 bases). Germline-derived CDR1 and CDR2 are KGHSH and LQKENI. V gave up 4 bases and J gave up 5 bases, with 13 bases separating them. This CDR3 contains 14 residues. CDR3 bases: TGTGCCAGCTCACAGCAGGGCGTGGTAGATACGCAGTATTTT. Its translation is CASSQQGVVDTQYF.

V usage is TRBV4-1 and J usage is TRBJ2-1; D is unclear. The CDR3 is made up of 15 amino acids. Germline CDR1 MGHRA, CDR2 YSYEKL. Trimming took off 0 bases at V and 7 bases at J, with 13 bases between the two ends. CDR3 coding DNA: TGCGCCAGCAGCCAAGATCCGGATAGAGATAATGAGCAGTTCTTC. This gives the protein CASSQDPDRDNEQFF.

The rearrangement joins TRBV21-1 to TRBJ2-7; no DNA check was done on the table's D call, TRBD1. TRBV21-1 is a pseudogene locus. The CDR3 runs to 16 residues. The CDR3 DNA reads as TGTGCCAGCAGCCCGTGGACAGGGGGTCCCTCCTACGAGCAGTACTTC. Protein: CASSPWTGGPSYEQYF.

V and J are TRBV4-1 and TRBJ1-1, with 7 bases fitting TRBD1. The CDR3 has 16 residues. Germline V CDR1 and CDR2: MGHRA, YSYEKL. Trimming cost V 4 bases and J 1 base; bases outside gene matches: 9. DNA of the CDR3: TGCGCCAGCAGCCTCGACAGGGTAAATTGGAACACTGAAGCTTTCTTT. It translates to CASSLDRVNWNTEAFF.

V usage is TRBV15 and J usage is TRBJ1-2, with D maybe TRBD1 (5 bases). The CDR3 contains 17 residues. The germline CDR1 and CDR2 sequences are LNHNV and YYDKDF (reference sequence). V lost 0 bases and J lost 4, with 18 bases in between. As DNA, the CDR3 is TGTGCCACCAGCAGAGATGGGGGAGGGCCCGGGGTCTATGGCTACACCTTC. Amino acids: CATSRDGGGPGVYGYTF.

The gene calls are TRBV2 and TRBJ1-2; 10 nucleotides line up with TRBD1. Germline CDR1 and CDR2: SNHLY and FYNNEI. The CDR3 spans 15 residues. V was clipped by 6 bases and J by 6 bases; unmatched bases: 10. This chain's CDR3 is CASREDRGDLNGYTF. In DNA, the CDR3 is TGTGCCAGCAGAGAGGACAGGGGGGATTTGAATGGCTACACCTTC.

V and J are TRBV4-2 and TRBJ2-7; no clear D. V was shortened by 0 bases and J by 1 base, with 10 bases between the two germline ends. The V gene's germline CDR1 is LGHNA and CDR2 YNFKEQ. The CDR3 contains 15 residues. CDR3 sequence (DNA): TGTGCCAGCAGCCAAGATTATAGCTCATCCTACGAGCAGTACTTC. Translation gives CASSQDYSSSYEQYF.

The V and J genes are TRBV11-2 and TRBJ2-2; the match to TRBD2 covers 7 bases. Germline V gene data show CDR1 as SGHAT and CDR2 as FQNNGV. There are 18 residues in the CDR3. With V trimmed by 3 bases and J by 3 bases, 13 bases remained unmatched. The CDR3 coding sequence is TGTGCCAGCAGCTTGACAAAAGGGGAGGGAACTCACACCGGGGAGCTGTTTTTT. It encodes CASSLTKGEGTHTGELFF.

The chain carries TRBV11-2 and TRBJ2-7; D may be TRBD1 (8 bases). V was pared by 3 bases and J by 2 bases, with 11 bases between. This CDR3 is 14 amino acids long. CDR1 and CDR2 (germline): SGHAT, FQNNGV. CDR3 bases: TGTGCCAGCAGCTTTACAGGGGGGGCCTACGAGCAGTACTTC. Protein product: CASSFTGGAYEQYF.

The V call is TRBV5-6, the J call TRBJ2-5; 8 bases are a match to TRBD1. V was pared by 2 bases and J by 5 bases, with 5 bases of the junction left unmatched. This CDR3 is built from 14 residues. The germline V gene encodes CDR1 SGHDT and CDR2 YYEEEE. CDR3 DNA sequence: TGTGCCAGCAGCTTCACAGGGGGGTGGGAGACCCAGTACTTC. This encodes CASSFTGGWETQYF.

V and J are TRBV19 and TRBJ2-1; D remains unclear. The CDR3 has 12 residues. The V end lost 3 bases, the J end lost 7 bases, and 7 bases lay between the germline ends. Germline CDR1 and CDR2: LNHDA and SQIVND (reference sequence). The CDR3 nucleotides read TGTGCCAGTAGTATCTTTGTGAATGAGCAGTTCTTC. Its protein is CASSIFVNEQFF.

The rearrangement links TRBV28 to TRBJ2-7; no firm D call. CDR1 MDHEN and CDR2 SYDVKM come from the germline V gene. V gave up 3 bases and J gave up 4 bases, with 10 bases separating them. This CDR3 is built from 13 residues. The CDR3 DNA reads as TGTGCCAGCAGTTTGACATCTTCTTACGAGCAGTACTTC. Residues: CASSLTSSYEQYF.

The rearrangement joins TRBV2 to TRBJ2-3, with 8 bases that match TRBD2. CDR1 and CDR2 (germline): SNHLY, FYNNEI. The V and J ends lost 2 bases and 2 bases, in that order; junction bases with no gene match: 3. The length of the CDR3 is 15 residues. CDR3: CASSEIAGNTDTQYF. CDR3 coding DNA: TGTGCCAGCAGTGAAATAGCGGGAAACACAGATACGCAGTATTTT.

This rearrangement joins TRBV10-3 to TRBJ1-5, with D perhaps matching TRBD1 (6 bases). CDR1 is ENHRY and CDR2 is SYGVKD in the germline V gene. This CDR3 is built from 15 residues. Trimming took off 7 bases at V and 0 bases at J, with 13 bases between the two ends. The DNA of the CDR3 is TGTGCCATCAAGGGGGACTACGGTAGCAATCAGCCCCAGCATTTT. The encoded protein is CAIKGDYGSNQPQHF.

This chain joins TRBV9 and TRBJ1-2, with 8 bases aligning to TRBD1. Germline trimming cut 3 bases from V and 0 bases from J; bases unmatched to any gene: 7. The CDR3 is made up of 16 amino acids. Germline loops: CDR1 SGDLS, CDR2 YYNGEE. Written as DNA, the CDR3 is TGTGCCAGCAGCGGTATGAAGACAGGGGCTAACTATGGCTACACCTTC. The encoded protein is CASSGMKTGANYGYTF.

This rearrangement joins TRBV6-1 to TRBJ2-7; TRBD2 matches at 7 bases. V lost 0 bases and J lost 0; bases outside the gene matches: 14. The CDR3 runs 19 residues. The germline V gene encodes CDR1 MNHNS and CDR2 SASEGT. The CDR3 sequence: CASSEAKAGVILSSYEQYF. The CDR3 DNA is TGTGCCAGCAGTGAAGCGAAGGCGGGAGTCATCCTCAGCTCCTACGAGCAGTACTTC.

On this clone: An end of the junction does not agree with germline; a read error may underlie this. The chain is built from TRBV5-1 and TRBJ2-7, with 10 bases identical to TRBD1. The CDR3 consists of 16 residues. Germline CDR1 and CDR2: SGHRS and YFSETQ. CDR3 sequence: CASGLGEGQGFYEQYF. In DNA, the CDR3 is TGCGCCAGCGGCTTGGGGGAGGGACAGGGGTTCTACGAGCAGTACTTC.

The CDR3 DNA is TGTGCCAGCAGCTTAAGAGCGGGAGAAGATTACACAGATACGCAGTATTTT. This sequence encodes CASSLRAGEDYTDTQYF. The rearrangement joins TRBV7-6 to TRBJ2-3; 8 bases match TRBD2. Germline V gene data show CDR1 as SGHVS and CDR2 as FNYEAQ. CDR3 length equals 17 residues. V lost 2 bases, J lost 2 bases, and 9 bases stayed unmatched.